The 21 T cell receptor beta chains below were found in one sample sequenced in a study of T cell changes during pregnancy in multiple sclerosis. The table came from immunoSEQ multiplex PCR; TCRdb's copy has only in-frame clones and leaves some out. The sample has 38,000 or so clones; 85% to 95% are singletons. The sequences come from peripheral blood, collected before pregnancy. These receptors all stem from a female donor with multiple sclerosis, enrolled in a pregnancy study.

The gene calls are TRBV4-2 and TRBJ2-7; D uncertain. V was trimmed by 4 bases and J by 3 bases, leaving 10 bases between them. CDR1 and CDR2 (germline): LGHNA, YNFKEQ. The CDR3 consists of 13 residues. As DNA, the CDR3 is TGTGCCAGCAGCCCCTTTTCAGGCTACGAGCAGTACTTC. It yields the protein CASSPFSGYEQYF.

This clone was observed a few times. The chain couples TRBV7-9 to TRBJ1-1; D call uncertain. The CDR3 covers 14 residues. The germline gives CDR1 SEHNR, CDR2 FQNEAQ (reference sequence). The germline V and J ends were trimmed by 5 bases and 0 bases, with 10 bases remaining between them. CDR3 residues: CASSPPGMNTEAFF. CDR3 nucleotide sequence: TGTGCCAGCAGCCCCCCGGGTATGAACACTGAAGCTTTCTTT.

V gene TRBV5-6 combines with J gene TRBJ2-2; D remains unclear. Germline V gene sequence: CDR1 SGHDT, CDR2 YYEEEE. V lost 0 bases and J 2 bases, leaving 5 bases between the germline ends. This CDR3 has 14 amino acids. In DNA, the CDR3 is TGTGCCAGCAGCTTGGGCCTAAACACCGGGGAGCTGTTTTTT. It yields the protein CASSLGLNTGELFF.

V is TRBV5-6 and J is TRBJ2-3; 7 bases map to TRBD1. From germline, CDR1 is SGHDT and CDR2 YYEEEE. The CDR3 extends over 16 amino acids. Trimming at V came to 0 bases and at J to 0 bases, leaving 4 bases not matched to a gene. For the CDR3, the DNA is TGTGCCAGCAGCTTGGTTAGGGACAGAAGCACAGATACGCAGTATTTT. Its translation is CASSLVRDRSTDTQYF.

This clone was detected only once. V usage is TRBV28 and J usage is TRBJ1-5; D may be TRBD1 (6 bases). CDR3 size: 16 residues. V was clipped by 5 bases and J by 0 bases, with 14 bases between them. Germline V gene lookup returns CDR1 MDHEN and CDR2 SYDVKM. The CDR3 loop reads CASSRQVSYSNQPQHF. The CDR3 DNA reads TGTGCCAGCAGTAGACAGGTATCCTATAGCAATCAGCCCCAGCATTTT.

This clone was detected only a few times. The chain carries TRBV11-1 and TRBJ2-7; 13 nucleotides align to TRBD2. CDR3 length: 17 residues. Germline V CDR1 and CDR2: SGHAT, FQDESV (reference sequence). V shed 3 bases and J 6 bases; nucleotides not matched to a gene: 11. The CDR3 sequence: CASSLGSAGTSGAEQYF. The CDR3 DNA follows: TGTGCCAGCAGCTTGGGATCGGCCGGGACTAGCGGGGCCGAGCAGTACTTC.

CDR3 nucleotides: TGTGCCAGCAGTGATCCCAGGGGGCGCATGAACACTGAAGCTTTCTTT. Translating gives CASSDPRGRMNTEAFF. The rearrangement joins TRBV2 to TRBJ1-1; TRBD1 matches 8 bases. Trimming removed 3 bases from V and 0 bases from J; junction bases left unmatched: 6. This CDR3 region has 16 residues. Germline values: CDR1 SNHLY, CDR2 FYNNEI.

The CDR3 reads CASSATRSGNTIYF. In nucleotides, the CDR3 is TGTGCCAGCAGTGCGACACGTTCTGGAAACACCATATATTTT. This chain links TRBV27 with TRBJ1-3, with unresolved D. This CDR3 contains 14 residues. Trimming took off 5 bases at V and 1 base at J, with 9 bases between the two ends. Germline assignment: CDR1 MNHEY and CDR2 SMNVEV (reference sequence).

This clone was seen once. The J gene is TRBJ2-7, the V gene TRBV28; maybe TRBD2 (5 bases). Trimming pared 6 bases from V and 6 bases from J, leaving 9 bases between. This CDR3 comprises 11 residues. Germline V gives CDR1 MDHEN, CDR2 SYDVKM. CDR3 DNA: TGTGCCAGCAGCACTAGTGTCGAGCAGTACTTC. Translated: CASSTSVEQYF. The variable domain in full, completed from reference TRBV28 and TRBJ2-7, reads DVKVTQSSRYLVKRTGEKVFLECVQDMDHENMFWYRQDPGLGLRLIYFSYDVKMKEKGDIPEGYSVSREKKERFSLILESASTNQTSMYLCASSTSVEQYFGPGTRLTVT.

The chain joins TRBV5-8 to TRBJ1-2; 7 bases are shared with TRBD1. This CDR3 is built from 15 residues. Germline V lookup: CDR1 SGHTS, CDR2 YDEGEE. The J segment lost 4 bases and the V segment lost 1 base, leaving 7 bases of the junction unmatched. CDR3 nucleotides: TGTGCCAGCAGCTTGATCAGGGGGTACGGCTATGGCTACACCTTC. Translation gives CASSLIRGYGYGYTF.

CDR3 amino acids: CASSYGHGGLYNEQFF. CDR3 nucleotides: TGTGCCAGCAGTTACGGTCACGGGGGGCTCTACAATGAGCAGTTCTTC. This chain uses TRBV6-5 with TRBJ2-1, with D tentatively TRBD2 (7 bases). V was cut by 2 bases and J by 3 bases, with 14 bases left in between. There are 16 residues in the CDR3. Germline lookup yields CDR1 MNHEY and CDR2 SVGAGI.

The chain uses TRBV5-1 and TRBJ2-5; possible D gene TRBD2, 6 bases. The CDR3 is made up of 14 amino acids. The V end lost 3 bases, the J end lost 3 bases, and 12 bases lay between the germline ends. The germline V gene encodes CDR1 SGHRS and CDR2 YFSETQ. The CDR3 DNA reads as TGCGCCAGCAGCTGGGGGGTCGAGGAAGAGACCCAGTACTTC. Translating gives CASSWGVEEETQYF. Complete variable domain (other parts from reference TRBV5-1 and TRBJ2-5): KAGVTQTPRYLIKTRGQQVTLSCSPISGHRSVSWYQQTPGQGLQFLFEYFSETQRNKGNFPGRFSGRQFSNSRSEMNVSTLELGDSALYLCASSWGVEEETQYFGPGTRLLVL.

The chain employs TRBV18 and TRBJ2-7; unclear D gene. V lost 6 bases and J lost 7, with 16 bases in between. This CDR3 region has 13 residues. CDR1 and CDR2 (germline): KGHSH, LQKENI. CDR3 bases: TGTGCCAGCTCTCTTTGGTACCGAGGAGAGCAGTACTTC. It encodes CASSLWYRGEQYF.

This clone has only one observation. In nucleotides, the CDR3 is TGTGCCAGCAGCAAAACTAGCGGGGCTAGCACAGATACGCAGTATTTT. The encoded protein is CASSKTSGASTDTQYF. The chain carries TRBV11-3 and TRBJ2-3; 10 bases match TRBD2. The V gene's germline CDR1 is SGHNT and CDR2 YENEEA. The CDR3 contains 16 residues. The V and J ends lost 5 bases and 0 bases, in that order; junction bases with no gene match: 5. The full variable domain, its missing parts supplied by reference TRBV11-3 and TRBJ2-3, is EAGVVQSPRYKIIEKKQPVAFWCNPISGHNTLYWYLQNLGQGPELLIRYENEEAVDDSQLPKDRFSAERLKGVDSTLKIQPAELGDSAVYLCASSKTSGASTDTQYFGPGTRLTVL.

The V gene is TRBV10-1, the J gene TRBJ2-1, with TRBD2 matching over 11 bases. Trimming took 2 bases from V and 5 from J; bases not matched to a gene: 5. The CDR3 loop spans 16 amino acids. Germline V gene data show CDR1 as WNHNN and CDR2 as SYGVQD (reference sequence). The CDR3 sequence: CASSETSGRGDNEQFF. The CDR3 DNA reads TGCGCCAGCAGTGAGACTAGCGGGAGAGGAGACAATGAGCAGTTCTTC.

This clone was counted a single time. V usage is TRBV19 and J usage is TRBJ2-5; TRBD2 aligns across 14 bases. The J segment lost 4 bases and the V segment lost 3 bases, leaving 1 base of the junction unmatched. The CDR3 has 15 residues. The germline CDR1 and CDR2 sequences are LNHDA and SQIVND (reference sequence). The CDR3 DNA is TGTGCCAGTAGTATCGGGACTAGCGGGAGAGAGACCCAGTACTTC. It specifies CASSIGTSGRETQYF.

The rearrangement links TRBV2 to TRBJ2-2, with TRBD2 matching 9 bases. This CDR3 comprises 18 residues. The trim removed 7 bases at V and 0 bases at J, leaving 12 bases unmatched. The germline V gene has CDR1 SNHLY and CDR2 FYNNEI. The CDR3 region is CASKGGPLAGSNTGELFF. The DNA of the CDR3 is TGTGCCAGCAAAGGGGGGCCACTAGCGGGTTCGAACACCGGGGAGCTGTTTTTT. Full variable domain (remainder filled in from reference TRBV2 and TRBJ2-2): EPEVTQTPSHQVTQMGQEVILRCVPISNHLYFYWYRQILGQKVEFLVSFYNNEISEKSEIFDDQFSVERPDGSNFTLKIRSTKLEDSAMYFCASKGGPLAGSNTGELFFGEGSRLTVL.

The J gene is TRBJ1-2, the V gene TRBV5-6; a possible D gene is TRBD1 (5 bases). CDR3 length: 14 residues. V lost 4 bases and J lost 4, with 14 bases in between. Germline-derived CDR1 and CDR2 are SGHDT and YYEEEE. Here the CDR3 reads CASSLLPGLYGYTF. CDR3 bases: TGTGCCAGCAGCCTTTTACCGGGACTCTATGGCTACACCTTC.

This chain links TRBV6-5 with TRBJ1-1; 11 bases fit TRBD1. CDR3 length: 15 amino acids. In germline, CDR1 is MNHEY, CDR2 SVGAGI. V lost 6 bases to trimming and J lost 4 bases; unmatched junction nucleotides: 7. CDR3 protein: CASSSSGTGGTEAFF. The CDR3 DNA reads TGTGCCAGCAGCTCCTCCGGGACAGGGGGCACTGAAGCTTTCTTT.

The V call is TRBV10-1, the J call TRBJ2-7; 10 bases align to TRBD1. Germline V lookup: CDR1 WNHNN, CDR2 SYGVQD (reference sequence). The V gene end was trimmed by 6 bases and the J gene end by 2 bases; junction bases not matched to a gene: 4. The CDR3 length is 14 residues. DNA for the CDR3: TGCGCCAGCAGCTCCGGGACAGGGGCCTACGAGCAGTACTTC. Protein: CASSSGTGAYEQYF.

The J gene is TRBJ2-3, the V gene TRBV30; 7 positions agree with TRBD2. CDR3 length: 13 amino acids. Germline-derived CDR1 and CDR2 are GTSNPN and SVGIG (reference sequence). Trimming took 2 bases from V and 5 from J; bases not matched to a gene: 4. As DNA, the CDR3 is TGTGCCTGGAGTTTCCAGCGGGGAGATACGCAGTATTTT. Protein: CAWSFQRGDTQYF.